Sequencing of this T cell receptor beta chain was carried out in a study of blood T cell repertoires in COVID-19. About the research overall: Samples representing acute and convalescent COVID-19 were sourced from the United States, Italy and Spain. T cells, B-cell-depleted T cells, or PBMCs provided the cDNA or gDNA that served as material.

The CDR3 has 17 amino acids. The ends were cut back, 4 bases at V and 1 base at J, with 17 bases in the middle. Germline CDR1 and CDR2: MNHEY and SMNVEV (reference sequence). In the authors' methods: Amplified reference gene primers provided the basis for estimating nucleated cell counts. The repertoire was sequenced with immunoSEQ multiplex PCR; TCRdb's copy has only in-frame clones and lacks some. That table supplies the V and J calls and clone size; D and trimming were determined from the DNA. Of about 76,000 clones listed, about 93% were seen once; the top ten hold around 5.8%. The sequence derives from a human donor in a cohort sampled during active COVID-19. The sample consisted of peripheral blood. The chain has TRBV27 and TRBJ2-1, with D possibly being TRBD1 (8 bases). CDR3 nucleotides: TGTGCCAGCAGTTCAGGACAGGGAGGGTTATCCTACAATGAGCAGTTCTTC. Protein: CASSSGQGGLSYNEQFF.